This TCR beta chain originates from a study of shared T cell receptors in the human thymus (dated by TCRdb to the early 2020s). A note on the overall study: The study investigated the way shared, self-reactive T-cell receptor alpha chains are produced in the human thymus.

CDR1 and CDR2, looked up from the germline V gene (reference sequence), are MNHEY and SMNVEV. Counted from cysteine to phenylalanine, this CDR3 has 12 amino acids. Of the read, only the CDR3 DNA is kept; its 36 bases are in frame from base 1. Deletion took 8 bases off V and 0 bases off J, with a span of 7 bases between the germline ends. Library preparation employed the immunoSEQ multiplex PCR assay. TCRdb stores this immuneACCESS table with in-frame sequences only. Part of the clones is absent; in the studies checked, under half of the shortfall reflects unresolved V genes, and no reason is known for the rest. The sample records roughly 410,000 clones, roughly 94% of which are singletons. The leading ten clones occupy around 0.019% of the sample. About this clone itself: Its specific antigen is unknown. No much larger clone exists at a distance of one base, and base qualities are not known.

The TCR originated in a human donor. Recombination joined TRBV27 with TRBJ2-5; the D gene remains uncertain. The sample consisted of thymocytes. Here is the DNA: TGTGCCAGCTCTACGGACCAAGAGACCCAGTACTTC. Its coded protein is CASSTDQETQYF.